This T cell receptor (beta chain) was captured by sequencing in a study of T cells in localized non-small cell lung cancer. Findings of the study overall: With higher T cell density in blood came longer overall survival.

Comments on this clone: Its antigen is not known.

Assay: immunoSEQ multiplex PCR; the TCRdb copy retains only in-frame clones and omits some. Here the sample spans about 91,000 clones, roughly 87% being singletons. CDR1 is SGHVS and CDR2 is FQNEAQ in the germline V gene. CDR3 length: 17 amino acids. The V end lost 2 bases, the J end lost 7 bases, and 18 bases lay between the germline ends. The receptor was derived from a man aged 35 to 70 with stage I squamous cell lung carcinoma. The chain uses TRBV7-8 and TRBJ1-6; the D gene is possibly TRBD1 (6 bases). Here the sequenced sample was peripheral blood, taken before any cancer treatment. The CDR3, as DNA: TGTGCCAGCAGCTTATTTTCTTCGACAGGCGGAAATTCACCCCTCCACTTT. It specifies CASSLFSSTGGNSPLHF.